This TCR beta chain was retrieved from a study of shared clonotypes between healthy human individuals. The trim removed 4 bases at V and 1 base at J, leaving 4 bases unmatched. The CDR3 has 14 amino acids. CDR1 SGHNT and CDR2 YYREEE come from the germline V gene (reference sequence). TCRdb keeps only in-frame clones here, not all; method: immunoSEQ multiplex PCR. Among hundreds of thousands of clones listed, around three quarters were seen once. V is TRBV5-4 and J is TRBJ2-7; 8 nucleotides line up with TRBD2. Sequencing was carried out using PBMCs. This receptor was identified in a middle-aged woman in good health. Some clones in this sample may be carry-over from other donors' samples. The CDR3 is CASSSGSESYEQYF. The CDR3 DNA follows: TGTGCCAGCAGCAGCGGGAGCGAGTCCTACGAGCAGTACTTC. The full variable domain, completed using reference TRBV5-4 and TRBJ2-7, is ETGVTQSPTHLIKTRGQQVTLRCSSQSGHNTVSWYQQALGQGPQFIFQYYREEENGRGNFPPRFSGLQFPNYSSELNVNALELDDSALYLCASSSGSESYEQYFGPGTRLTVT.